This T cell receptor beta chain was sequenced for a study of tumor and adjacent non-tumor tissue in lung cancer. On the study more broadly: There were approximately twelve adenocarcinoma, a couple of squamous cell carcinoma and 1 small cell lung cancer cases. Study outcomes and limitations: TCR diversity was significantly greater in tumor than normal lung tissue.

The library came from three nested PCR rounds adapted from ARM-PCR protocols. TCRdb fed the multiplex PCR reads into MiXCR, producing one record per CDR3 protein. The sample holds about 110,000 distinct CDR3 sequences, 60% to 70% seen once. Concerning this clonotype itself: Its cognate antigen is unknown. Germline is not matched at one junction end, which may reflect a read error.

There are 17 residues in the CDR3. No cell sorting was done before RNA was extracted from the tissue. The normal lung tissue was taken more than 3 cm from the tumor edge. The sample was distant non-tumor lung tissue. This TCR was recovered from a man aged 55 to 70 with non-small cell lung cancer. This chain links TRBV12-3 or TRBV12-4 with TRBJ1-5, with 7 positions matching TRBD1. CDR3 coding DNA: TGTGCCACCAGTCCCGGGACAGTGGGTTATAGCAATCAGCCCCAGCATTTT. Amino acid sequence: CATSPGTVGYSNQPQHF.